A selection of T cell receptor beta chains follows, all from one sample in a study of blood T cell repertoires in COVID-19. Some clones are missing from TCRdb's copy, which holds only in-frame ones; the method was immunoSEQ multiplex PCR. This sample has 70,000 or so clones, with approximately 89% found just once. Sequencing used peripheral blood. These receptors were collected from a woman aged 80 or over with active or convalescent COVID-19. Both conserved end residues are part of each CDR3. Each record gives: D gene, CDR3 length, clone size, V gene, J gene, CDR3 DNA, CDR3 protein. A D gene is named only where the DNA matches it firmly. Part of the rows lack a size; the others show once, few, many or a class for expanded clones.

TRBD2	16	few	TRBV6-5	TRBJ2-2	TGTGCCAGCAGTTACAGGACTAGCGGGTACACCGGGGAGCTGTTTTTT	CASSYRTSGYTGELFF
.	11	.	TRBV29-1	TRBJ1-1	TGCAGCGGTACCGGACAGATTGAAGCTTTCTTT	CSGTGQIEAFF
TRBD1	16	.	TRBV4-3	TRBJ2-7	TGCGCCAGCAGCCAGGGCCCGGCGGACAGGGACCACGAGCAGTACTTC	CASSQGPADRDHEQYF
.	13	.	TRBV10-2	TRBJ2-7	TGCGCCAGCAGTGGCCCGAGCTCCTACGAGCAGTACTTC	CASSGPSSYEQYF
.	13	.	TRBV15	TRBJ1-5	TGTGCCACCAGCAGAGACAGGGTTCAGCCCCAGCATTTT	CATSRDRVQPQHF
TRBD2	11	.	TRBV2	TRBJ2-1	TGTGCCAGCAGTGAGCGGGGGGGGCAGTTCTTC	CASSERGGQFF
.	14	.	TRBV10-3	TRBJ2-3	TGTGCCATCAGTGAGTCCCTTTCCGGAGATACGCAGTATTTT	CAISESLSGDTQYF
TRBD1	14	.	TRBV5-1	TRBJ2-5	TGCGCCAGCAGCACCGGACAGGGCAAAGAGACCCAGTACTTC	CASSTGQGKETQYF
.	15	.	TRBV7-9	TRBJ1-1	TGTGCCAGCAGCCCAACGGGAGGGATTAGCACTGAAGCTTTCTTT	CASSPTGGISTEAFF
.	19	once	TRBV7-2	TRBJ1-1	TGTGCCAGCAGCTTAGTTCGTCAACAATCAACTAAAGTCGTCACTGAAGCTTTCTTT	CASSLVRQQSTKVVTEAFF
TRBD2	20	few	TRBV4-3	TRBJ2-2	TGCGCCAGCAGCCAAGATACTCCCCGGGGGGTAGCGGGGTTAAGCGGGGAGCTGTTTTTT	CASSQDTPRGVAGLSGELFF
.	13	.	TRBV7-7	TRBJ2-3	TGTGCCAGCAGCTTAGGATCGGGGGATACGCAGTATTTT	CASSLGSGDTQYF
.	14	.	TRBV7-9	TRBJ2-7	TGTGCCAGCAGCTTAGCTTTAGCCACCTACGAGCAGTACTTC	CASSLALATYEQYF
.	16	.	TRBV6-6	TRBJ1-1	TGTGCCAGCAGTTACTCGAGATCTGGACAGTTCGCTGAAGCTTTCTTT	CASSYSRSGQFAEAFF
TRBD2	15	.	TRBV2	TRBJ2-2	TGTGCCAGCAGTGTTAGCGGGGCTAACACCGGGGAGCTGTTTTTT	CASSVSGANTGELFF
TRBD2	13	few	TRBV6-2/TRBV6-3	TRBJ2-3	TGTGCCAGCAGTCCGAGCGGGGCAGATACGCAGTATTTT	CASSPSGADTQYF
.	15	.	TRBV7-6	TRBJ1-4	TGTGCCAGCAGCGCGAGCGGGAAGGCTAATGAAAAACTGTTTTTT	CASSASGKANEKLFF
.	15	.	TRBV27	TRBJ2-1	TGTGCCAGCAATACCCGAGCGGAGAACTATGGTGAGCAGTTCTTC	CASNTRAENYGEQFF
.	13	few	TRBV7-9	TRBJ1-2	TGTGCCAGCAGCTTGGGGGCCTACTATGGCTACACCTTC	CASSLGAYYGYTF
.	14	.	TRBV28	TRBJ1-3	TGTGCCAGCAGTTTGTCAGGGCCTGGAAACACCATATATTTT	CASSLSGPGNTIYF
.	14	.	TRBV14	TRBJ1-6	TGTGCCAGCAGCCAAGACAGGGGCAATTCACCCCTCCACTTT	CASSQDRGNSPLHF
TRBD1	14	.	TRBV3-1/TRBV3-2	TRBJ2-3	TGTGCCAGCAGCCACGGGACAGGGGCGGATACGCAGTATTTT	CASSHGTGADTQYF
TRBD1	14	once	TRBV19	TRBJ2-7	TGTGCCAGTAGCGAAGGACAGGAGAGGGACGAGCAGTACTTC	CASSEGQERDEQYF
.	13	.	TRBV27	TRBJ2-3	TGTGCCAGCAGAAACAGATACGCAGATACGCAGTATTTT	CASRNRYADTQYF
TRBD1	16	.	TRBV7-9	TRBJ1-4	TGTGCCAGCAGCTCAAAAATGACAGGGCCTAATGAAAAACTGTTTTTT	CASSSKMTGPNEKLFF
TRBD1	15	.	TRBV5-1	TRBJ2-3	TGCGCCAGCAGCTTGACAGGGGGCGTTTTGGATACGCAGTATTTT	CASSLTGGVLDTQYF
TRBD1	14	.	TRBV19	TRBJ2-2	TGTGCCAGTAGAGACAGGGGGCAAGTCGGGGAGCTGTTTTTT	CASRDRGQVGELFF
.	15	.	TRBV7-9	TRBJ1-2	TGTGCCAGCAGCTTAGGACCCGGGGTAAACTATGGCTACACCTTC	CASSLGPGVNYGYTF
TRBD2	15	.	TRBV5-4	TRBJ2-3	TGTGCCAGCAGCAACGTGGGGGGGAGGGCAGATACGCAGTATTTT	CASSNVGGRADTQYF
.	14	.	TRBV9	TRBJ2-5	TGTGCCAGCAGCGTTGACTCGGTAAGAGAGACCCAGTACTTC	CASSVDSVRETQYF
TRBD1	15	.	TRBV9	TRBJ1-1	TGTGCCAGCAGCTTATCCGGGACAGCGAACACTGAAGCTTTCTTT	CASSLSGTANTEAFF
TRBD1	15	few	TRBV5-1	TRBJ2-1	TGCGCCAGCAGCTGGGACAGCAGCTCCTACAATGAGCAGTTCTTC	CASSWDSSSYNEQFF
TRBD2	13	once	TRBV2	TRBJ2-7	TGTGCCACCAAACTAGCGGGGATTTACGAGCAGTACTTC	CATKLAGIYEQYF
.	13	.	TRBV19	TRBJ1-6	TGTGCCAGTACCCTAAGAATCGGTTCACCCCTCCACTTT	CASTLRIGSPLHF